Listed here is a single TCR beta chain. This sample was included in a study of shared clonotypes between healthy human individuals. Whole-study context: Plates per donor: three CD4 naive, three CD4 memory, two CD8 naive, one CD8 memory.

Several immunoSEQ 96-well plates shared each subset's DNA, each plate a replicate. Clones were sequenced by immunoSEQ multiplex PCR, and TCRdb holds only the in-frame ones, with some missing. The sample has about 2.5 million clones; under 95% are singletons. Material: naive CD4+ T cells from PBMCs. Subset of the sample: CD45RA+ positively selected. This TCR came from a man aged 18 to 30 in good health. Some clones in this sample may be carry-over from other donors' samples.

This chain's CDR3 is CASSGTQEAFF. DNA of the CDR3: TGTGCCAGCAGTGGTACACAGGAAGCTTTCTTT. V is TRBV28 and J is TRBJ1-1, with no clear D. Germline V gene lookup returns CDR1 MDHEN and CDR2 SYDVKM. The CDR3 extends over 11 amino acids. V gave up 5 bases and J gave up 8 bases, with 9 bases separating them.